The 11 T cell receptor beta chains given below trace back to one sample, sequenced in a study of blood T cell repertoires in COVID-19. Assay: immunoSEQ multiplex PCR; the TCRdb copy retains only in-frame clones and omits some. The sample lists over 250,000 clones; 80% to 90% were seen once. Specimen: peripheral blood. The receptors derive from a woman between 50 and 59 years old who had recovered from COVID-19.

V is TRBV9 and J is TRBJ2-2, with 12 bases identical to TRBD2. This CDR3 is built from 18 residues. Per the germline V gene, CDR1 is SGDLS and CDR2 is YYNGEE. V gave up 4 bases and J gave up 5 bases; unmatched junction bases: 12. DNA of the CDR3: TGTGCCAGCAGCCCCGGGTGGCTAGCGGGGGGGCGGACCGGGGAGCTGTTTTTT. Translating it yields CASSPGWLAGGRTGELFF. The full variable domain, in which reference TRBV9 and TRBJ2-2 provide the parts outside the CDR3, is DSGVTQTPKHLITATGQRVTLRCSPRSGDLSVYWYQQSLDQGLQFLIQYYNGEERAKGNILERFSAQQFPDLHSELNLSSLELGDSALYFCASSPGWLAGGRTGELFFGEGSRLTVL.

The chain joins TRBV7-3 to TRBJ1-6; possible D gene TRBD1, 5 bases. V was trimmed by 2 bases and J by 9 bases, leaving 11 bases between them. This CDR3 is 14 amino acids long. Germline V gene sequence: CDR1 SGHTA, CDR2 FQGTGA. The CDR3 sequence is CASSLAGSSSPLHF. DNA of the CDR3: TGTGCCAGCAGCTTAGCAGGGTCTAGTTCACCCCTCCACTTT. Together with reference TRBV7-3 and TRBJ1-6, the CDR3 gives the full variable domain: GAGVSQTPSNKVTEKGKYVELRCDPISGHTALYWYRQSLGQGPEFLIYFQGTGAADDSGLPNDRFFAVRPEGSVSTLKIQRTERGDSAVYLCASSLAGSSSPLHFGNGTRLTVT.

The chain combines TRBV9 with TRBJ2-1, with 7 nucleotides matching TRBD2. V was pared by 1 base and J by 4 bases, with 8 bases of the junction left unmatched. This CDR3 has 16 amino acids. CDR1 and CDR2 from the germline V gene are SGDLS and YYNGEE. The CDR3 nucleotides read TGTGCCAGCAGCGTAACAGGAGCGGGGAATTACAATGAGCAGTTCTTC. Its translation is CASSVTGAGNYNEQFF.

The rearrangement links TRBV25-1 to TRBJ1-2, with D maybe TRBD1 (6 bases). The CDR3 extends over 16 amino acids. Per germline, CDR1 MGHDK and CDR2 SYGVNS. V dropped 4 bases and J dropped 1 base, with 16 bases sitting between them. CDR3 sequence (DNA): TGTGCCAGCAGTGCGTTGGGGGCGACCCTTAACTATGGCTACACCTTC. It is translated as CASSALGATLNYGYTF.

The genes are TRBV28 and TRBJ2-5; tentatively, D is TRBD2 (5 bases). The CDR3 loop spans 13 amino acids. The ends were cut back, 5 bases at V and 5 bases at J, with 12 bases in the middle. CDR1 is MDHEN, CDR2 SYDVKM, per germline. CDR3 sequence reads: CASSIGGVETQYF. The DNA of the CDR3 is TGTGCCAGCAGTATCGGAGGAGTTGAGACCCAGTACTTC. Variable domain in full (rest from reference TRBV28 and TRBJ2-5): DVKVTQSSRYLVKRTGEKVFLECVQDMDHENMFWYRQDPGLGLRLIYFSYDVKMKEKGDIPEGYSVSREKKERFSLILESASTNQTSMYLCASSIGGVETQYFGPGTRLLVL.

This clone was observed a handful of times. The CDR3 sequence is CASSIQGGTEAFF. The CDR3 region has the DNA TGTGCCAGTAGTATTCAGGGCGGAACTGAAGCTTTCTTT. This chain connects TRBV19 to TRBJ1-1; tentatively, D is TRBD1 (5 bases). The CDR3 has 13 amino acids. V shed 3 bases and J shed 5 bases, with 10 bases lying between them. Germline CDR1 is LNHDA and CDR2 is SQIVND (reference sequence).

V usage is TRBV4-3 and J usage is TRBJ2-2, with 9 bases lining up with TRBD2. The CDR3 is made up of 16 amino acids. The junction had 6 bases not matched to a gene; V was cut back by 0 bases and J by 7 bases. Germline CDR1 is LGHNA and CDR2 is YSLEER. The DNA for the CDR3 is TGCGCCAGCAGCCAAGAGGTAGCGGGAGATTTCGGGGAGCTGTTTTTT. It codes for CASSQEVAGDFGELFF.

The V call is TRBV28, the J call TRBJ1-1, with 9 bases that match TRBD1. V trimming: 7 bases; J trimming: 2 bases; junction bases outside the gene matches: 2. CDR1 MDHEN and CDR2 SYDVKM come from the germline V gene. This CDR3 is built from 13 residues. CDR3 protein: CASTGQGNTEAFF. CDR3 sequence (DNA): TGTGCCAGCACGGGACAGGGTAACACTGAAGCTTTCTTT.

This clone came up a few times. This chain joins TRBV29-1 and TRBJ1-2; TRBD1 matches at 8 bases. CDR1 is SQVTM, CDR2 ANQGSEA, per germline. V was clipped by 4 bases and J by 1 base; unmatched bases: 2. This CDR3 has 13 residues. The CDR3 DNA reads TGCAGCGTTGGACAGGGGATTAACTATGGCTACACCTTC. This codes for CSVGQGINYGYTF.

The chain recombines TRBV18 with TRBJ1-5, with a weak D call TRBD1 (5 bases). The germline V and J ends were trimmed by 0 bases and 2 bases, with 11 bases remaining between them. CDR3 size: 16 residues. Germline V gene data show CDR1 as KGHSH and CDR2 as LQKENI. CDR3 sequence: CASSPPDSGGNQPQHF. In DNA form, the CDR3 reads TGTGCCAGCTCACCACCAGACAGCGGGGGCAATCAGCCCCAGCATTTT.

This chain joins TRBV5-6 and TRBJ2-7, with D perhaps TRBD2 (5 bases). From germline, CDR1 is SGHDT and CDR2 YYEEEE. V was cut by 4 bases and J by 3 bases, with 11 bases left in between. This CDR3 is 13 amino acids long. The CDR3 reads CASSDAGNYEQYF. CDR3 nucleotide sequence: TGTGCCAGCAGCGACGCCGGGAACTACGAGCAGTACTTC.